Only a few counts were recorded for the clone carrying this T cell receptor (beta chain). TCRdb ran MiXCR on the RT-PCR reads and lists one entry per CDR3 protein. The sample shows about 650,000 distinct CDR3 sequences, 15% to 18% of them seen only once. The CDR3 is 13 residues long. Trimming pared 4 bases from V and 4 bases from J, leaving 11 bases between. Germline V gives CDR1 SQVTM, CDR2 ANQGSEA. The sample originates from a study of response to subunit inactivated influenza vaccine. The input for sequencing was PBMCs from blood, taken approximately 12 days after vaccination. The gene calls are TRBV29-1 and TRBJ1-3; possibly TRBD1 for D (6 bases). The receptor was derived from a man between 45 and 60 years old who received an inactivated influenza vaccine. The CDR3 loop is CSVGRQGGNTIYF. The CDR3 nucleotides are TGCAGCGTTGGGCGCCAGGGGGGAAACACCATATATTTT.